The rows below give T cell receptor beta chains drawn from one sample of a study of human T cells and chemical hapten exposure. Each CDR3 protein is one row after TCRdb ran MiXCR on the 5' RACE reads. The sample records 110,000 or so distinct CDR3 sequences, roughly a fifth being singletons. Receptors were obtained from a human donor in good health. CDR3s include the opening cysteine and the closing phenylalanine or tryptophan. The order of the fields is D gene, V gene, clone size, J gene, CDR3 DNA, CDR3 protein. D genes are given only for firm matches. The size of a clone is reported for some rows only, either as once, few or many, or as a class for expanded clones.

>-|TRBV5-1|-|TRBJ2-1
TGCGCCAGCAGCTTGGCCGGGGATTGGAGCAATGAGCAGTTCTTC
CASSLAGDWSNEQFF
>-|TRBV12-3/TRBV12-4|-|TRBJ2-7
TGTGCCAGCAGAGCCGGGGACTCCTACGAGCAGTACTTC
CASRAGDSYEQYF
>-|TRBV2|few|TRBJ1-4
TGTGCCAGCCTCTTCTCACGGGGAGTTGAAAAACTGTTTTTT
CASLFSRGVEKLFF
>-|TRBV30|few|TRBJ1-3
TGTGCCTGGTCGGGGTATGGAAACACCATATATTTT
CAWSGYGNTIYF
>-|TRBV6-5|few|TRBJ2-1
TGTGCCAGCAGCCCTGGGACGAAGGCCTACAATGAGCAGTTCTTC
CASSPGTKAYNEQFF
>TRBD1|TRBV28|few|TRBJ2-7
TGTGCCAGCAGAATGGACAGGTCCTACGAGCAGTACTTC
CASRMDRSYEQYF
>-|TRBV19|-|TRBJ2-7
TGTGCCAGTAGAAATACAGGAGGAGGTTACGAGCAGTACTTC
CASRNTGGGYEQYF
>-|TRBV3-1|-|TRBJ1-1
TGTGCCAGCCGAGGGCAGGGTATGAACACTGAAGCTTTCTTT
CASRGQGMNTEAFF
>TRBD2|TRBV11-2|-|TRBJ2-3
TGTGCCAGCAGCTTGTCTAGCGGGGGTTCCACAGATACGCAGTATTTT
CASSLSSGGSTDTQYF
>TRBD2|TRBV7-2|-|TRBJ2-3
TGTGCCAGCAGCATACCCAGTAGTGGGGCGCCTAGCGGGAGTCCTTTACTTAGCACAGATACGCAGTATTTT
CASSIPSSGAPSGSPLLSTDTQYF
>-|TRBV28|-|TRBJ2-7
TGTGCCAGCAGTTTGGGGGGCCGGGAGCAGTACTTC
CASSLGGREQYF
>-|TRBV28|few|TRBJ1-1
TGTGCCAGCCAAGCCCACACTGAAGCTTTCTTT
CASQAHTEAFF
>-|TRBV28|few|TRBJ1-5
TGTGCCAGCAGCAACAGGGCTAGCAATCAGCCCCAGCATTTT
CASSNRASNQPQHF
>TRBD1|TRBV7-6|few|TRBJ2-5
TGTGCCAGCTCCGTAACAGGGGATCAGACCCAGTACTTC
CASSVTGDQTQYF
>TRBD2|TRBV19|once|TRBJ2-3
TGTGCCAGTAGCACTAGCGTAACAGATACGCAGTATTTT
CASSTSVTDTQYF
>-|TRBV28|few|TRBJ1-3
TGTGCCAGCAGGAACCCAGGGAGAGCTTCCGGAAACACCATATATTTT
CASRNPGRASGNTIYF
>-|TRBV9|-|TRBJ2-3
TGTGCCAGCAGCGCGAGCGGGAGCACAGATACGCAGTATTTT
CASSASGSTDTQYF
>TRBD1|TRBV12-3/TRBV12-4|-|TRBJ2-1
TGTGCCAGCGTTCCCGGGACAGGGTACAATGAGCAGTTCTTC
CASVPGTGYNEQFF
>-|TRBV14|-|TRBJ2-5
TGTGCCAGCAGCCAATGGTTCAGCCGGGAGACCCAGTACTTC
CASSQWFSRETQYF
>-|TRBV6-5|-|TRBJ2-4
TGTGCCAGCAGCCCGTCGGCCAAAAACATTCAGTACTTC
CASSPSAKNIQYF
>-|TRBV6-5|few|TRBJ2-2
TGTGCCAGCAGCCCCCGGACCCAGAACACCGGGGAGCTGTTTTTT
CASSPRTQNTGELFF
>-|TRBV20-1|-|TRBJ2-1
TGCAGTGCTAGAATCGATGGTGGCACTAGCTGGTTAAATGAGCAGTTCTTC
CSARIDGGTSWLNEQFF
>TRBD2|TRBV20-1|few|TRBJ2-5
TGCAGTGCTAGACTAGCGGGCTCGACGGTGACCCAGTACTTC
CSARLAGSTVTQYF
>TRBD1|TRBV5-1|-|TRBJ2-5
TGCGCCAGCAGCCCGGGGACAGGACAACAAGAGACCCAGTACTTC
CASSPGTGQQETQYF
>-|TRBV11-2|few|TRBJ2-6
TGTGCCAGCAGCCGCCCAGGCTCTGGGGCCAACGTCCTGACTTTC
CASSRPGSGANVLTF
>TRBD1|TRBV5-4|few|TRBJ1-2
TGTGCCAGCAGCGCGACAGGGTTGTATGGCTACACCTTC
CASSATGLYGYTF
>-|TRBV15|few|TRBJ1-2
TGTGCCACCAGTCCGACTCAAGCTAACTATGGCTACACCTTC
CATSPTQANYGYTF
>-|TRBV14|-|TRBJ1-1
TGTGCCAGCAGCCCAGTAGTAATTGGGGAAGCTTTCTTT
CASSPVVIGEAFF
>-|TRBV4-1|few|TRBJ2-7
TGCGCCAGCAGCCACCCGGTAGCCTACGAGCAGTACTTC
CASSHPVAYEQYF
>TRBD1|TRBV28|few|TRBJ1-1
TGTGCCAGCAGCCTCCCCTCGACAGGGGGCTCTGAAGCTTTCTTT
CASSLPSTGGSEAFF
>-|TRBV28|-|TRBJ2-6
TGTGCCAGCAGTCCCCTCGGGTCCTCTGGGGCCAACGTCCTGACTTTC
CASSPLGSSGANVLTF
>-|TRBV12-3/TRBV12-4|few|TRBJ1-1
TGTGCCAGCAGGCTTCAGAGCAACACTGAAGCTTTCTTT
CASRLQSNTEAFF
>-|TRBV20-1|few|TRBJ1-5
TGCAGTGCTAGAGATTCAGGGGATCAGCCCCAGCATTTT
CSARDSGDQPQHF
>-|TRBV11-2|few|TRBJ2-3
TGTGCCAGCAGCTTAGAAGGGCGGAGCACAGATACGCAGTATTTT
CASSLEGRSTDTQYF
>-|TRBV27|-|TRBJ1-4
TGTGCCAGCAGTTTATCTTTGCATTTTGAAAAACTGTTTTTT
CASSLSLHFEKLFF
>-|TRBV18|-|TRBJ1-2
TGTGCCAGCTCACCGGACGCGGGGGGTCGAAATGGCTACACCTTC
CASSPDAGGRNGYTF
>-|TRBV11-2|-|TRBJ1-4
TGTGCCAGCAGCCCGGGCCCACAAGAAGGAGAAAAACTGTTTTTT
CASSPGPQEGEKLFF
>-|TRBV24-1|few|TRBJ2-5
TGTGCCACCAGTGTTACCGCTGCGGAGACCCAGTACTTC
CATSVTAAETQYF
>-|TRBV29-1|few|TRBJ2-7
-
CSVRRRDRGQEQYF
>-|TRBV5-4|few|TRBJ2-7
TGTGCCAGCAGCGCCGACCAGGGAGAGCAGTACTTC
CASSADQGEQYF
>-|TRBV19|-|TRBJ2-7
TGTGCCAGTAGAGCCCCGGGTGGTAGGTACGAGCAGTACTTC
CASRAPGGRYEQYF
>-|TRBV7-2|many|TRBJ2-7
TGTGCCAGCAGCTTAGGGGGCATCTCCTACGAGCAGTACTTC
CASSLGGISYEQYF
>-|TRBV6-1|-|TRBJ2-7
TGTGCCAGCAGCAGGGAACCAGGCGAGCAGTACTTC
CASSREPGEQYF
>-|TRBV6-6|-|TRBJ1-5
TGTGCCAGCAGTTACAGGGACTACCGAGGCAATCAGCCCCAGCATTTT
CASSYRDYRGNQPQHF
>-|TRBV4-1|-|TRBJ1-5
TGCGCCAGCAGCCCCCAAGGGGTAGCAGGCAATCAGCCCCAGCATTTT
CASSPQGVAGNQPQHF
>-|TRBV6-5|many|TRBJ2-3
TGTGCCAGCAGCCGACTATCCTCAAAGGGCGTGACAGATACGCAGTATTTT
CASSRLSSKGVTDTQYF